One and the same sample provided the 3 T cell receptor beta chains below, sequenced in a study of PD-L1 blockade in urothelial cancer. Sequencing was performed with immunoSEQ multiplex PCR; in TCRdb, only in-frame clones are kept and a portion is missing. The sample lists tens of thousands of clones; roughly 80% were seen once. The specimen comprised PBMCs, sampled around atezolizumab (anti-PD-L1) treatment. The receptors stem from a man aged 65-85 years with urothelial cancer.

CDR3 DNA: TGCGCCAGCAGTCAACCGTGCGAGCAGTACTTC. Amino acids: CASSQPCEQYF. This sequence joins TRBV23-1 and TRBJ2-7; no clear D gene. TRBV23-1 is noted as an ORF with a role that remains uncertain. The CDR3 runs to 11 residues. Trimming took off 2 bases at V and 6 bases at J, with 5 bases between the two ends.

The genes are TRBV28 and TRBJ2-7, with D possibly being TRBD2 (6 bases). CDR1 is MDHEN and CDR2 is SYDVKM in the germline V gene. CDR3 length: 15 residues. Trimming stripped 3 bases from V and 3 bases from J, with 15 bases between. CDR3 in DNA: TGTGCCAGCAGTTTTGGCGGGGCGGGGTACTACGAGCAGTACTTC. This encodes CASSFGGAGYYEQYF.

The chain is built from TRBV6-5 and TRBJ1-2; 8 nucleotides agree with TRBD1. The CDR3 is 13 amino acids. V dropped 6 bases and J dropped 8; count of bases not matched to a gene: 8. In germline, CDR1 is MNHEY, CDR2 SVGAGI. The chain's CDR3 is CASSLDRGGGYTF. The CDR3 region has the DNA TGTGCCAGCAGCCTCGACAGGGGAGGCGGCTACACCTTC.